This TCR beta chain was observed in a study of vaccination and CD4 T cells after COVID-19. A word on this clonotype: Its antigen is currently unknown.

The CDR3 covers 14 residues. Looked up from germline, CDR1 is LNHDA and CDR2 is SQIVND (reference sequence). The V and J ends lost 3 bases and 5 bases respectively, with 8 bases between them. Once obtained from cultured CD4+ T cells, the DNA was sequenced using the Oncomine TCR Beta short-read assay. Genomic DNA from cultured CD4+ T cells was extracted. TCRdb analysed the PCR reads with MiXCR anew, one entry per CDR3 protein. This repertoire shows approximately 19,000 distinct CDR3 sequences, around 80% found once; its top ten account for roughly 15%. Indicated treatment: roughly 11-day PBMC culture with coronavirus spike peptide pools or control peptides (ViraFEST assay).

This receptor was identified in a human donor who received a COVID-19 vaccine. Sequences were derived from CD4+ T cells from blood, cultured in vitro, sampled after SARS-CoV-2 vaccination. The gene calls are TRBV19 and TRBJ1-6, with D unresolved. CDR3: CASSISADNSPLHF. In DNA form, the CDR3 reads TGTGCCAGTAGTATCTCCGCGGATAATTCACCCCTCCACTTT.